This T cell receptor (beta chain) is from a study of T cell responses to AZD1222 COVID-19 vaccine. Background on the study: Second doses that came at about 4 or about 12 weeks were put together. Study observations and caveats: Elevations in Spike-specific TCR breadth and depth followed administration of two AZD1222 doses. The repertoires were collected only after the peak T cell response. There were vaccine-associated CD4 TCRs across spike, dominant at 160-218 and 743-854.

This clone was seen just once. Its antigen is still unknown. TCRdb's table, derived via immunoSEQ multiplex PCR, lists solely in-frame clones and lacks some. The sample contains 150,000 or so clones, approximately 93% of which appear only once. Trimming stripped 0 bases from V and 8 bases from J, with 7 bases between. CDR1 is KGHSH and CDR2 is LQKENI in the germline V gene. CDR3 size: 13 residues. The chain joins TRBV18 to TRBJ1-4; D gene unclear. This receptor was identified in an adult in good health. The input for sequencing was peripheral blood, taken on day 0 of AZD1222 vaccination. CDR3 bases: TGTGCCAGCTCACCACCGGGGAAAGAAAAACTGTTTTTT. Its translation is CASSPPGKEKLFF.